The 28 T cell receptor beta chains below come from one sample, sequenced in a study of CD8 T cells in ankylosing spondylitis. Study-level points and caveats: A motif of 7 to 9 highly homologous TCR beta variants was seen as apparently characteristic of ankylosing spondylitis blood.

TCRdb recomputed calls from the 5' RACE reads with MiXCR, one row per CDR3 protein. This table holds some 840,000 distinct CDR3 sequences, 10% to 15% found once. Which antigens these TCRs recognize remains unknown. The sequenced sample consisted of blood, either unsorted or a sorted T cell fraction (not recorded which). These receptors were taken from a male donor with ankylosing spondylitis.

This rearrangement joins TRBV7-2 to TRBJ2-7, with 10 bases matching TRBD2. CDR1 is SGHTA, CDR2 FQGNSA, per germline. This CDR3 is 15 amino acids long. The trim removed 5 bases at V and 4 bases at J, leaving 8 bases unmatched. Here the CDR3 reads CASSRGASGSYEQYF. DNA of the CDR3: TGTGCCAGCAGCCGCGGGGCTAGCGGGAGTTACGAGCAGTACTTC.

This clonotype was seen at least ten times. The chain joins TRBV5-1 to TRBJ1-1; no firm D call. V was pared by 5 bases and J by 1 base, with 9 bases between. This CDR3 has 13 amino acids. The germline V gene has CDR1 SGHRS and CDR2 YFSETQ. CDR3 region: CASSYDGNTEAFF. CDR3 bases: TGCGCCAGCAGTTACGATGGGAACACTGAAGCTTTCTTT.

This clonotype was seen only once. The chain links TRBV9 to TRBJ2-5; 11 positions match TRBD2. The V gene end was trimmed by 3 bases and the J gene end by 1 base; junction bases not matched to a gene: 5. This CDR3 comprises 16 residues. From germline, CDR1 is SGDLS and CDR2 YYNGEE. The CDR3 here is CASSALAGGFQETQYF. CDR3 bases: TGTGCCAGCAGCGCTTTAGCGGGGGGGTTCCAAGAGACCCAGTACTTC. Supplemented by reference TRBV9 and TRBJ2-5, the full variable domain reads DSGVTQTPKHLITATGQRVTLRCSPRSGDLSVYWYQQSLDQGLQFLIQYYNGEERAKGNILERFSAQQFPDLHSELNLSSLELGDSALYFCASSALAGGFQETQYFGPGTRLLVL.

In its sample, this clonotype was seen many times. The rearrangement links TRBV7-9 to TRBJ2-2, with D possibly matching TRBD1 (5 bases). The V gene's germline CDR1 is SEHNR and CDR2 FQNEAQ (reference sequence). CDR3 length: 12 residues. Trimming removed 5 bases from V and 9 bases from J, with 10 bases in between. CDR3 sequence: CASSQWGRELFF. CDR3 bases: TGTGCCAGCAGCCAATGGGGCCGGGAGCTGTTTTTT.

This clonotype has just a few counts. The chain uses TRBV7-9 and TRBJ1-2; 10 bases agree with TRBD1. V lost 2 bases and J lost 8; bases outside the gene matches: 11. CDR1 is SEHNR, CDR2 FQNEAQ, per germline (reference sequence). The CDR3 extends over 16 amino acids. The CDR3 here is CASSLPPGQGMRGYTF. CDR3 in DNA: TGTGCCAGCAGCTTACCACCGGGACAGGGGATGCGAGGCTACACCTTC. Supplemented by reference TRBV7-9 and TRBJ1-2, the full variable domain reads DTGVSQNPRHKITKRGQNVTFRCDPISEHNRLYWYRQTLGQGPEFLTYFQNEAQLEKSRLLSDRFSAERPKGSFSTLEIQRTEQGDSAMYLCASSLPPGQGMRGYTFGSGTRLTVV.

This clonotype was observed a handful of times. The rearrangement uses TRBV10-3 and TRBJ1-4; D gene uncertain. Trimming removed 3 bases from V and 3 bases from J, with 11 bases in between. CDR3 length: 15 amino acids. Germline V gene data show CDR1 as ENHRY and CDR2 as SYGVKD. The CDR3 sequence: CAISDRSMANEKLFF. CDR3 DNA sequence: TGTGCCATCAGTGATAGGTCAATGGCTAATGAAAAACTGTTTTTT.

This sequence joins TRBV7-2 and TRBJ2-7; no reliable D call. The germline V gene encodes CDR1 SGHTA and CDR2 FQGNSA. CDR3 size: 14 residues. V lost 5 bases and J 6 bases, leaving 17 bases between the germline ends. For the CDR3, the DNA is TGTGCCAGCAGCCTCTGGACGCGCTCGGGCGAGCAGTACTTC. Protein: CASSLWTRSGEQYF.

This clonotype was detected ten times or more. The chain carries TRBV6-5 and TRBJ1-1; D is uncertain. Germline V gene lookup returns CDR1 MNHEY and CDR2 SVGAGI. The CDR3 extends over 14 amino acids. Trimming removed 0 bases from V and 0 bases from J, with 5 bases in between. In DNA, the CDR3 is TGTGCCAGCAGTTACTCTATAATGAACACTGAAGCTTTCTTT. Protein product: CASSYSIMNTEAFF.

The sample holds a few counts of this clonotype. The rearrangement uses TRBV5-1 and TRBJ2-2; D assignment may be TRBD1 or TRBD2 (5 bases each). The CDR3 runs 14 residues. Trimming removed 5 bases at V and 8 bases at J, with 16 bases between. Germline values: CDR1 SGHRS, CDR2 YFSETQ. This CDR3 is CASSLEGTSGELFF. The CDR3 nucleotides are TGCGCCAGCAGTCTTGAAGGGACCTCTGGGGAGCTGTTTTTT. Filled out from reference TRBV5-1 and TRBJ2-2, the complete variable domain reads KAGVTQTPRYLIKTRGQQVTLSCSPISGHRSVSWYQQTPGQGLQFLFEYFSETQRNKGNFPGRFSGRQFSNSRSEMNVSTLELGDSALYLCASSLEGTSGELFFGEGSRLTVL.

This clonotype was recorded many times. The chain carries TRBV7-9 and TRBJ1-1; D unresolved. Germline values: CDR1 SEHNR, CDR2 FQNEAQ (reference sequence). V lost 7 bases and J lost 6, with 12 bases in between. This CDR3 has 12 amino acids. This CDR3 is CASTRAAPEAFF. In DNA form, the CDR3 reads TGTGCCAGCACGAGGGCGGCCCCTGAAGCTTTCTTT.

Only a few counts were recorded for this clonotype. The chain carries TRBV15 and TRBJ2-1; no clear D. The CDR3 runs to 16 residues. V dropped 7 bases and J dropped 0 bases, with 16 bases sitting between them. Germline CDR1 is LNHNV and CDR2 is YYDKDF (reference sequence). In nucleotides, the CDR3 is TGTGCCACCACGCACACGAGGCCAAGCTCCTACAATGAGCAGTTCTTC. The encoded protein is CATTHTRPSSYNEQFF. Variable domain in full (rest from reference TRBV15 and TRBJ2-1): DAMVIQNPRYQVTQFGKPVTLSCSQTLNHNVMYWYQQKSSQAPKLLFHYYDKDFNNEADTPDNFQSRRPNTSFCFLDIRSPGLGDTAMYLCATTHTRPSSYNEQFFGPGTRLTVL.

The CDR3 loop is CASSETSGAKNIQYF. CDR3 bases: TGTGCCAGCAGTGAGACTAGCGGGGCCAAAAACATTCAGTACTTC. The chain combines TRBV12-3 or TRBV12-4 with TRBJ2-4, with TRBD2 identical over 10 bases. Losses at the gene ends were 5 bases for V and 1 base for J; bases not matched to a gene: 2. The CDR3 contains 15 residues.

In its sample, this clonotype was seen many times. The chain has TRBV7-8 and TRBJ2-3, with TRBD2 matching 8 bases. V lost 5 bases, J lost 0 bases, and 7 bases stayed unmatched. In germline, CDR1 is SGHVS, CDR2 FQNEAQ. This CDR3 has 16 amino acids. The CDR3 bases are TGTGCCAGCAGCCCAAGGACTAGCTCCAGCACAGATACGCAGTATTTT. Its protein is CASSPRTSSSTDTQYF.

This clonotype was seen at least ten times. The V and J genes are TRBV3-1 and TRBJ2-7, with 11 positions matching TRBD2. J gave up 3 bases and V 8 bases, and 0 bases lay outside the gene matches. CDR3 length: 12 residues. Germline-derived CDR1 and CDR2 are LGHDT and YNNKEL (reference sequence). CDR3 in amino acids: CASGTSGYEQYF. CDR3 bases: TGTGCCAGCGGGACTAGCGGCTACGAGCAGTACTTC.

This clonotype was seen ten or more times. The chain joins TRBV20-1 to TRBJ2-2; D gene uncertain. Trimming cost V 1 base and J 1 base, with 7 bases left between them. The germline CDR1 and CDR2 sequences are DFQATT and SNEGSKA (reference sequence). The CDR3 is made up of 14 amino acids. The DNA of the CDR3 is TGCAGTGCTAGAGGAGACTTGAACACCGGGGAGCTGTTTTTT. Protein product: CSARGDLNTGELFF.

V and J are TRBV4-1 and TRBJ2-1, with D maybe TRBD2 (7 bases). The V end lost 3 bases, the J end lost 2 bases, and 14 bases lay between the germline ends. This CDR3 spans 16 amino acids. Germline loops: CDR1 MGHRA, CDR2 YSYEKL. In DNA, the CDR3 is TGCGCCAGCAGCCAGGGGGGGCAGAGCACCTACAATGAGCAGTTCTTC. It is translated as CASSQGGQSTYNEQFF.

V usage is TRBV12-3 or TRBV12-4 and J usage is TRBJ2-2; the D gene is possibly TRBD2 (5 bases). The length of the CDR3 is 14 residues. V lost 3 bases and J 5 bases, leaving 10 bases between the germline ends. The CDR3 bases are TGTGCCAGCAGTTTTTCGAGGGTTACCGGGGAGCTGTTTTTT. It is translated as CASSFSRVTGELFF.

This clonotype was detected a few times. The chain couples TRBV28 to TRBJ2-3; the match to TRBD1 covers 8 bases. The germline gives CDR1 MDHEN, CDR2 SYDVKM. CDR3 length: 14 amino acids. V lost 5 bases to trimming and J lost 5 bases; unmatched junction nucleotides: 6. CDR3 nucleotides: TGTGCCAGCAGTCCGGGACAGGACGAAGATACGCAGTATTTT. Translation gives CASSPGQDEDTQYF.

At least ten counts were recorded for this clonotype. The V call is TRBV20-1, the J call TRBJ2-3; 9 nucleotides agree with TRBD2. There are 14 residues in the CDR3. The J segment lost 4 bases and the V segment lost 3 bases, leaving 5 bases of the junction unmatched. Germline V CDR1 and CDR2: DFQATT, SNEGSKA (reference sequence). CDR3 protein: CSASQRGASDTQYF. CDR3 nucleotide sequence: TGCAGTGCTAGTCAGCGGGGGGCCTCAGATACGCAGTATTTT.

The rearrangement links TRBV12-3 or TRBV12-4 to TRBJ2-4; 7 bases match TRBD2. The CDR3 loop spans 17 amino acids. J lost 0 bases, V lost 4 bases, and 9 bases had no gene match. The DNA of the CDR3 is TGTGCCAGCAGTTACCGACACGGGGAGGGAGCCAAAAACATTCAGTACTTC. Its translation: CASSYRHGEGAKNIQYF.

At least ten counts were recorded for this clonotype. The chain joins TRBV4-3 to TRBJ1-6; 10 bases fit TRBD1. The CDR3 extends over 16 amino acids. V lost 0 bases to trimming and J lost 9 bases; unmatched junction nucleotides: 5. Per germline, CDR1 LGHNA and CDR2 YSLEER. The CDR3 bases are TGCGCCAGCAGCCAAGAGGACAGGGGGAGTGGTTCACCCCTCCACTTT. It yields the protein CASSQEDRGSGSPLHF.

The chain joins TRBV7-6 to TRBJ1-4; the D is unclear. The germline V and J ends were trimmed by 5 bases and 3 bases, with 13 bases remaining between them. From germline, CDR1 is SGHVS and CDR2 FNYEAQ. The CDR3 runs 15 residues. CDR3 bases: TGTGCCAGCAGCCCGTTCGCGTTCCCTAATGAAAAACTGTTTTTT. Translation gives CASSPFAFPNEKLFF.

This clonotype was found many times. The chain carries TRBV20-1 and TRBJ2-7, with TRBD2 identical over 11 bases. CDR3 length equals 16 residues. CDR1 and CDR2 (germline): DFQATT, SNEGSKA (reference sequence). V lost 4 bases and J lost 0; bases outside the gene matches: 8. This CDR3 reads CSAIRPGLAASYEQYF. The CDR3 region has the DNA TGCAGTGCTATAAGACCGGGACTAGCGGCCTCCTACGAGCAGTACTTC.

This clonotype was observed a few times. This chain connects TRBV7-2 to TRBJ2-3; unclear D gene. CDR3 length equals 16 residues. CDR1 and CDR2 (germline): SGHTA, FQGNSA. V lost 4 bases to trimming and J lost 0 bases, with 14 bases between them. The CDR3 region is CASSSFHAGSTDTQYF. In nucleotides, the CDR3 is TGTGCCAGCAGCTCCTTTCATGCCGGGAGCACAGATACGCAGTATTTT.

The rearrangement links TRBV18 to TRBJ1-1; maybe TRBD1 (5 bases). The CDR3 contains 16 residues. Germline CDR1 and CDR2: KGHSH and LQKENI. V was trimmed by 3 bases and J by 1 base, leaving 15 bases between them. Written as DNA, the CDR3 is TGTGCCAGCTCACCTCTTATGGGGGAGGCGAACACTGAAGCTTTCTTT. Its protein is CASSPLMGEANTEAFF.

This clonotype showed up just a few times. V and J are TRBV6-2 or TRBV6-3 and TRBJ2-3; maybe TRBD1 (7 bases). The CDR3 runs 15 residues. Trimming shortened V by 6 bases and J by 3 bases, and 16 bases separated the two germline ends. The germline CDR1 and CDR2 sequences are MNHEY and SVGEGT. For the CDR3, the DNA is TGTGCCAGCAGCCGGAGGGGGCTCGGTACAGATACGCAGTATTTT. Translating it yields CASSRRGLGTDTQYF.

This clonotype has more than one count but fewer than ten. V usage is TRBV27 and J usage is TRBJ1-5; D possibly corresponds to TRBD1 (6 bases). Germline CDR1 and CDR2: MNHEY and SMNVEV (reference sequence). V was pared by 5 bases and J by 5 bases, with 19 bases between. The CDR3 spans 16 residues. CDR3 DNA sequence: TGTGCCAGCAGTCCTCGAGCTTTGGGGGCTCATCAGCCCCAGCATTTT. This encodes CASSPRALGAHQPQHF.

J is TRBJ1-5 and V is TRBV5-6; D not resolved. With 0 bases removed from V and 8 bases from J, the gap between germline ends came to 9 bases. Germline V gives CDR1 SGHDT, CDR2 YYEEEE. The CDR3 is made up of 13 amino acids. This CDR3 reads CASSLGVHKPQHF. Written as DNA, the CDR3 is TGTGCCAGCAGCTTGGGGGTACATAAGCCCCAGCATTTT.